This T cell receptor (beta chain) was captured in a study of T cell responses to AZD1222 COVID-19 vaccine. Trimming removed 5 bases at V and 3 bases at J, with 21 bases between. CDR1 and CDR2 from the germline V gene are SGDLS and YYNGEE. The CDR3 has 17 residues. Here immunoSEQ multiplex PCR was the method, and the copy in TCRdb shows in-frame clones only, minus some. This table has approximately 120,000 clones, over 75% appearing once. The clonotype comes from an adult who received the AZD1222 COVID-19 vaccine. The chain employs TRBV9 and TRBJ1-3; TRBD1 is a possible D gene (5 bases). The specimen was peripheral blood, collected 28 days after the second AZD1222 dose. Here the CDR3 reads CASSSLPPTGIGNTIYF. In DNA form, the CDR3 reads TGTGCCAGCAGTTCCCTTCCCCCCACAGGAATTGGAAACACCATATATTTT.